This T cell receptor beta chain stems from a study of T-cell memory formation after mild COVID-19. Across the study: Each donor largely had its own TCR clusters. Points from the study as a whole: Clones which contracted sat mainly in CM and EM if CD4+, and in EMRA if CD8+.

Constant-segment primers were used for 5'RACE, and the resulting TCR alpha and TCR beta cDNA libraries carried sample barcodes and UMIs. TCRdb ran MiXCR on the 5' RACE reads and lists one entry per CDR3 protein. The sample has over 45,000 distinct CDR3 sequences, about a quarter seen once. Of note for this clonotype: The antigen is undetermined.

Between the trimmed V and J ends, which lost 8 bases and 6 bases, there was a span of 13 bases. CDR3 length equals 13 residues. CDR1 is SGHVS and CDR2 is FNYEAQ in the germline V gene. The chain employs TRBV7-6 and TRBJ1-4, with a weak D call TRBD1 (5 bases). The TCR originated in a man between 18 and 35 years old who had mild COVID-19 (a few samples of this study predate the infection). Cell type and time point are not known. The sequenced sample was PBMCs or a T cell subset sorted from them (not recorded which). CDR3 amino acids: CASRDGSHEKLFF. As DNA, the CDR3 is TGTGCCAGCCGGGACGGATCCCATGAAAAACTGTTTTTT.